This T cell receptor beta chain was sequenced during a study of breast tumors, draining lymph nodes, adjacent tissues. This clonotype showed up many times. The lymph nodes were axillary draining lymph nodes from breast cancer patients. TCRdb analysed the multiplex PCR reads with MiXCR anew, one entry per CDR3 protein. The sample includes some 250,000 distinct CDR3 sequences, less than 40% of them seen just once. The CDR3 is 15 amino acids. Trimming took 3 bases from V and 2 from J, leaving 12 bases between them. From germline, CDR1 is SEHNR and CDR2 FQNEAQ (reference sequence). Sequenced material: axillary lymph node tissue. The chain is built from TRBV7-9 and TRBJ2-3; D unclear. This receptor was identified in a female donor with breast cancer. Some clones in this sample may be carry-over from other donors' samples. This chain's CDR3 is CASSFEGSPTDTQYF. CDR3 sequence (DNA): TGTGCCAGCAGCTTTGAAGGGTCCCCCACAGATACGCAGTATTTT.